Listed below are T cell receptor beta chains from one sample, sequenced in a study of CD8 T cells in ankylosing spondylitis. MiXCR, applied by TCRdb to the 5' RACE reads, yields one record per CDR3 protein. The sample shows about 450,000 distinct CDR3 sequences, 20% to 30% of them seen only once. The sequenced material came from blood, either unsorted or a sorted T cell fraction (not recorded which). The receptors derive from a male donor with ankylosing spondylitis. Each CDR3 is given with its conserved first and last residue. Fields, in order: V gene, D gene, J gene, clone size, CDR3 protein, CDR3 DNA. D genes are given only for firm matches. Expanded clones get a size class; other rows say once, few or many, or leave the size out.

v_call: TRBV20-1
d_call: .
j_call: TRBJ2-7
clone_size: .
cdr3_aa: CSIKRGYLYEQYF
cdr3_nt: TGCAGTATCAAGAGGGGTTATCTCTACGAGCAGTACTTC

v_call: TRBV7-9
d_call: .
j_call: TRBJ1-4
clone_size: .
cdr3_aa: CASSLAHTSNEKLFF
cdr3_nt: TGTGCCAGCAGCTTAGCGCACACCTCAAATGAAAAACTGTTTTTT

v_call: TRBV18
d_call: TRBD1
j_call: TRBJ1-5
clone_size: few
cdr3_aa: CASSPDRGEVQPQHF
cdr3_nt: TGTGCCAGCTCTCCCGACAGGGGGGAAGTTCAGCCCCAGCATTTT

v_call: TRBV5-1
d_call: .
j_call: TRBJ1-2
clone_size: .
cdr3_aa: CASSLATGSGYGYTF
cdr3_nt: TGCGCCAGCAGCTTGGCCACAGGGAGCGGTTATGGCTACACCTTC

v_call: TRBV5-1
d_call: .
j_call: TRBJ2-1
clone_size: once
cdr3_aa: CASSLWSSGDEQFF
cdr3_nt: TGCGCCAGCAGCTTGTGGTCCTCGGGGGATGAGCAGTTCTTC

v_call: TRBV20-1
d_call: .
j_call: TRBJ1-1
clone_size: .
cdr3_aa: CSARDGRGHYANTEAFF
cdr3_nt: TGCAGTGCTAGAGATGGGAGGGGACACTACGCGAACACTGAAGCTTTCTTT

v_call: TRBV7-9
d_call: .
j_call: TRBJ1-4
clone_size: few
cdr3_aa: CASSLEGVSEKLFF
cdr3_nt: TGTGCCAGCAGCTTAGAGGGGGTTTCGGAAAAACTGTTTTTT

v_call: TRBV20-1
d_call: .
j_call: TRBJ2-5
clone_size: .
cdr3_aa: CSARDPRGAQETQYF
cdr3_nt: TGCAGTGCTAGAGATCCCCGGGGGGCTCAGGAGACCCAGTACTTC

v_call: TRBV20-1
d_call: TRBD2
j_call: TRBJ2-1
clone_size: .
cdr3_aa: CSASPGLAGGPGYNEQFF
cdr3_nt: TGCAGTGCTAGTCCGGGACTAGCGGGAGGGCCGGGGTACAATGAGCAGTTCTTC

v_call: TRBV20-1
d_call: .
j_call: TRBJ2-6
clone_size: .
cdr3_aa: CSARVEGANVLTF
cdr3_nt: TGCAGTGCTAGAGTAGAGGGTGCCAACGTCCTGACTTTC

v_call: TRBV5-1
d_call: TRBD1
j_call: TRBJ2-1
clone_size: many
cdr3_aa: CASSSDRSNEGFF
cdr3_nt: TGCGCCAGCAGTTCGGACAGGTCCAATGAAGGGTTCTTC

v_call: TRBV20-1
d_call: .
j_call: TRBJ2-1
clone_size: many
cdr3_aa: CSASSYNEQFF
cdr3_nt: TGCAGTGCTAGTTCTTACAATGAGCAGTTCTTC

v_call: TRBV7-8
d_call: TRBD1
j_call: TRBJ1-5
clone_size: .
cdr3_aa: CASSSMGQAHKPQHF
cdr3_nt: TGTGCCAGCAGCTCCATGGGACAGGCTCATAAGCCCCAGCATTTT

v_call: TRBV5-1
d_call: TRBD2
j_call: TRBJ2-3
clone_size: few
cdr3_aa: CASSLESSGSVNTQYF
cdr3_nt: TGCGCCAGCAGCTTGGAGTCTAGCGGGAGTGTAAATACGCAGTATTTT

v_call: TRBV6-1
d_call: .
j_call: TRBJ1-1
clone_size: .
cdr3_aa: CASSEAWGTEAFF
cdr3_nt: TGTGCCAGCAGTGAAGCCTGGGGGACTGAAGCTTTCTTT

v_call: TRBV6-6
d_call: .
j_call: TRBJ2-7
clone_size: few
cdr3_aa: CASKRTDYEQYF
cdr3_nt: TGTGCCAGCAAAAGGACAGACTACGAGCAGTACTTC

v_call: TRBV4-2
d_call: .
j_call: TRBJ1-4
clone_size: .
cdr3_aa: CASSPYYRDGEKLFF
cdr3_nt: TGTGCCAGCAGCCCATACTACAGGGACGGTGAAAAACTGTTTTTT

v_call: TRBV12-3/TRBV12-4
d_call: .
j_call: TRBJ1-6
clone_size: .
cdr3_aa: CATRRHNNNSPLHF
cdr3_nt: TGTGCCACCCGCCGGCACAACAATAATTCACCCCTCCACTTT

v_call: TRBV5-1
d_call: TRBD2
j_call: TRBJ2-7
clone_size: few
cdr3_aa: CASSSASGISYEQYF
cdr3_nt: TGCGCCAGCAGCTCTGCTAGCGGGATCTCCTACGAGCAGTACTTC

v_call: TRBV20-1
d_call: .
j_call: TRBJ1-5
clone_size: .
cdr3_aa: CSARDIRPVNSNQPQHF
cdr3_nt: TGCAGTGCTAGAGATATTCGGCCCGTTAATAGCAATCAGCCCCAGCATTTT

v_call: TRBV10-3
d_call: .
j_call: TRBJ2-2
clone_size: .
cdr3_aa: CAISSRPRDTGELFF
cdr3_nt: TGTGCCATCAGTTCGCGGCCGAGGGACACCGGGGAGCTGTTTTTT

v_call: TRBV6-6
d_call: TRBD2
j_call: TRBJ2-7
clone_size: few
cdr3_aa: CASTPGGSYEQYF
cdr3_nt: TGTGCCAGCACCCCGGGGGGCTCCTACGAGCAGTACTTC

v_call: TRBV25-1
d_call: .
j_call: TRBJ1-2
clone_size: many
cdr3_aa: CASSDGRYGYTF
cdr3_nt: TGTGCCAGCAGTGATGGCCGCTATGGCTACACCTTC

v_call: TRBV11-3
d_call: TRBD1
j_call: TRBJ1-2
clone_size: .
cdr3_aa: CASSALLGTAIYGYTF
cdr3_nt: TGTGCCAGCAGCGCCCTTCTTGGGACAGCAATCTATGGCTACACCTTC

v_call: TRBV5-1
d_call: TRBD2
j_call: TRBJ2-3
clone_size: .
cdr3_aa: CASSLEAGGPGLAQYF
cdr3_nt: TGCGCCAGCAGCTTGGAGGCGGGAGGGCCTGGCTTGGCGCAGTATTTT

v_call: TRBV20-1
d_call: .
j_call: TRBJ2-5
clone_size: .
cdr3_aa: CSVRGGRGETQYF
cdr3_nt: TGCAGTGTCAGGGGCGGGAGAGGAGAGACCCAGTACTTC

v_call: TRBV5-8
d_call: TRBD2
j_call: TRBJ2-1
clone_size: few
cdr3_aa: CASSLLAGVPYNEQFF
cdr3_nt: TGTGCCAGCAGCTTGTTAGCGGGAGTACCCTACAATGAGCAGTTCTTC

v_call: TRBV2
d_call: .
j_call: TRBJ2-3
clone_size: .
cdr3_aa: CASSEIPYVRDTQYF
cdr3_nt: TGTGCCAGCAGTGAAATACCCTATGTTCGAGATACGCAGTATTTT

v_call: TRBV4-2
d_call: TRBD1
j_call: TRBJ1-1
clone_size: few
cdr3_aa: CASSQATGPMNTEAFF
cdr3_nt: TGTGCCAGCAGCCAAGCGACAGGGCCCATGAACACTGAAGCTTTCTTT

v_call: TRBV12-3/TRBV12-4
d_call: .
j_call: TRBJ2-3
clone_size: few
cdr3_aa: CASSRTQDTQYF
cdr3_nt: TGTGCCAGCAGTCGCACTCAAGATACGCAGTATTTT

v_call: TRBV11-3
d_call: TRBD2
j_call: TRBJ2-1
clone_size: few
cdr3_aa: CASSLGGLAGVINEQFF
cdr3_nt: TGTGCCAGCAGCTTAGGGGGACTAGCGGGAGTCATCAATGAGCAGTTCTTC

v_call: TRBV3-1
d_call: TRBD1
j_call: TRBJ2-2
clone_size: .
cdr3_aa: CASSRGTGGHTGELFF
cdr3_nt: TGTGCCAGCAGCCGGGGGACAGGGGGCCACACCGGGGAGCTGTTTTTT

v_call: TRBV4-2
d_call: TRBD1
j_call: TRBJ1-2
clone_size: many
cdr3_aa: CASSLGTGGHGYTF
cdr3_nt: TGTGCCAGCAGCCTAGGGACAGGGGGACATGGCTACACCTTC

v_call: TRBV11-2
d_call: .
j_call: TRBJ2-4
clone_size: .
cdr3_aa: CASSLGRQNIQYF
cdr3_nt: TGTGCCAGCAGCTTAGGGAGGCAAAACATTCAGTACTTC

v_call: TRBV12-3/TRBV12-4
d_call: .
j_call: TRBJ1-5
clone_size: .
cdr3_aa: CASSASHRGDQPQHF
cdr3_nt: TGTGCCAGCAGTGCTAGCCACCGGGGGGACCAGCCCCAGCATTTT

v_call: TRBV7-2
d_call: .
j_call: TRBJ1-5
clone_size: many
cdr3_aa: CASSLSNQPQHF
cdr3_nt: TGTGCCAGCAGCTTAAGCAATCAGCCCCAGCATTTT

v_call: TRBV5-6
d_call: .
j_call: TRBJ1-1
clone_size: few
cdr3_aa: CASSPPTWGAGTEAFF
cdr3_nt: TGTGCCAGCAGCCCCCCGACTTGGGGGGCAGGAACTGAAGCTTTCTTT

v_call: TRBV4-1
d_call: TRBD2
j_call: TRBJ2-1
clone_size: .
cdr3_aa: CASSQDPGLAHYNEQFF
cdr3_nt: TGCGCCAGCAGCCAGGATCCGGGACTAGCGCACTACAATGAGCAGTTCTTC

v_call: TRBV12-3/TRBV12-4
d_call: TRBD1
j_call: TRBJ1-2
clone_size: .
cdr3_aa: CASRPDRSYGYTF
cdr3_nt: TGTGCCAGCAGACCGGACAGGAGCTATGGCTACACCTTC

v_call: TRBV6-2/TRBV6-3
d_call: .
j_call: TRBJ1-5
clone_size: many
cdr3_aa: CASSPRGQPQHF
cdr3_nt: TGTGCCAGCAGTCCCAGGGGCCAGCCCCAGCATTTT

v_call: TRBV20-1
d_call: TRBD2
j_call: TRBJ2-1
clone_size: .
cdr3_aa: CSALTAGGSSYNEQFF
cdr3_nt: TGCAGTGCCCTCACCGCGGGGGGGAGCTCCTACAATGAGCAGTTCTTC